A single sample gave rise to the 11 T cell receptor beta chains below, sequenced in a study of blood T cell repertoires in COVID-19. Only in-frame clones appear in the TCRdb table, and some are missing; sequencing was by immunoSEQ multiplex PCR. The sample has about half a million clones; approximately 86% are singletons. Input material: PBMCs or T cells enriched from blood (not recorded which). These receptors originate from a woman aged 55-69 years who had recovered from COVID-19.

With respect to this clone: The sample carries other DNA sequences with the same CDR3. This chain connects TRBV19 to TRBJ2-1, with no clear D. This CDR3 is 15 amino acids long. The germline V and J ends were trimmed by 3 bases and 1 base, with 10 bases remaining between them. Germline V gene sequence: CDR1 LNHDA, CDR2 SQIVND (reference sequence). In DNA, the CDR3 is TGTGCCAGTAGTATGGGCAGTTTATCCTACAATGAGCAGTTCTTC. This sequence encodes CASSMGSLSYNEQFF.

The chain links TRBV5-1 to TRBJ1-5, with D perhaps TRBD1 (6 bases). Trimming took 4 bases from V and 3 from J, leaving 11 bases between them. From germline, CDR1 is SGHRS and CDR2 YFSETQ. This CDR3 spans 14 amino acids. The CDR3 coding sequence is TGCGCCAGCAGCCCCGGACAGACCAATCAGCCCCAGCATTTT. Translating it yields CASSPGQTNQPQHF.

The J gene is TRBJ2-1, the V gene TRBV2; D is possibly TRBD2 (5 bases). With 2 bases removed from V and 8 bases from J, the gap between germline ends came to 13 bases. Germline V CDR1 and CDR2: SNHLY, FYNNEI. The CDR3 loop spans 14 amino acids. The CDR3 nucleotides are TGTGCCAGCAGTGAACCAGCACGGGGTGATGAGCAGTTCTTC. Translating gives CASSEPARGDEQFF.

This sequence joins TRBV6-5 and TRBJ1-2, with D uncertain. The germline gives CDR1 MNHEY, CDR2 SVGAGI. Trimming removed 8 bases from V and 3 bases from J, with 16 bases in between. The CDR3 is 14 amino acids. The DNA for the CDR3 is TGTGCCAGCGCCCCGGATGAGGGTTACTATGGCTACACCTTC. Translating it yields CASAPDEGYYGYTF.

This clone appeared once. V usage is TRBV2 and J usage is TRBJ2-1; 9 positions agree with TRBD1. CDR1 is SNHLY and CDR2 is FYNNEI in the germline V gene. The CDR3 loop spans 15 amino acids. Trimming took 4 bases from V and 5 from J; bases not matched to a gene: 6. CDR3 residues: CASSVDRGAHNEQFF. The CDR3 region has the DNA TGTGCCAGCAGTGTCGACAGGGGGGCTCACAATGAGCAGTTCTTC. Complete variable domain (other parts from reference TRBV2 and TRBJ2-1): EPEVTQTPSHQVTQMGQEVILRCVPISNHLYFYWYRQILGQKVEFLVSFYNNEISEKSEIFDDQFSVERPDGSNFTLKIRSTKLEDSAMYFCASSVDRGAHNEQFFGPGTRLTVL.

The V call is TRBV2, the J call TRBJ2-2; 8 positions agree with TRBD2. This CDR3 region has 11 residues. Germline values: CDR1 SNHLY, CDR2 FYNNEI. V lost 8 bases and J lost 16; bases outside the gene matches: 9. CDR3 protein: CASGMTGGEFF. In DNA, the CDR3 is TGTGCCAGCGGGATGACCGGGGGGGAGTTTTTT. Based on the CDR3 plus reference TRBV2 and TRBJ2-2, the full variable domain is EPEVTQTPSHQVTQMGQEVILRCVPISNHLYFYWYRQILGQKVEFLVSFYNNEISEKSEIFDDQFSVERPDGSNFTLKIRSTKLEDSAMYFCASGMTGGEFFGEGSRLTVL.

The chain combines TRBV15 with TRBJ1-2; 8 bases align to TRBD1. The CDR3 consists of 13 residues. CDR1 is LNHNV, CDR2 YYDKDF, per germline (reference sequence). J was trimmed by 4 bases and V by 8 bases; bases with no gene match: 6. The CDR3 DNA sequence: TGTGCCACCTCTGAGGACAGGGTCTATGGCTACACCTTC. Amino acid sequence: CATSEDRVYGYTF.

The chain employs TRBV5-1 and TRBJ2-3; 11 nucleotides align to TRBD2. The germline V gene has CDR1 SGHRS and CDR2 YFSETQ. Unmatched junction bases numbered 11, after V lost 4 bases and J lost 4 bases. The CDR3 has 17 amino acids. The CDR3 reads CASSPLPGLAVPDTQYF. For the CDR3, the DNA is TGCGCCAGCAGCCCCCTACCGGGACTAGCGGTCCCAGATACGCAGTATTTT.

Only one count was recorded for this clone. V usage is TRBV2 and J usage is TRBJ1-1; TRBD1 agrees at 7 bases. After removal of 6 bases from V and 5 bases from J, the junction contained 12 bases not matched to a gene. This CDR3 is 15 amino acids long. Germline V CDR1 and CDR2: SNHLY, FYNNEI. CDR3: CASSPRTGSRTEAFF. The CDR3 region has the DNA TGTGCCAGCAGCCCCAGGACAGGATCGAGAACTGAAGCTTTCTTT.

This clone has only a few counts. The V and J genes are TRBV13 and TRBJ2-7, with 10 bases aligning to TRBD1. With 7 bases clipped from V and 3 bases from J, the junction kept 9 bases outside the gene matches. The CDR3 is 15 amino acids. CDR1 and CDR2 from the germline V gene are PRHDT and FYEKMQ (reference sequence). The CDR3 nucleotides are TGTGCCAGCACCTCAGAGGGACAGGGGAACTACGAGCAGTACTTC. Translated: CASTSEGQGNYEQYF.

The J gene is TRBJ1-2, the V gene TRBV6-1; D is ambiguous. This CDR3 is built from 12 residues. Germline values: CDR1 MNHNS, CDR2 SASEGT. V was cut by 3 bases and J by 4 bases, with 6 bases left in between. CDR3 DNA sequence: TGTGCCAGCAGTGAGTTATTCTATGGCTACACCTTC. Protein: CASSELFYGYTF.